This T cell receptor (beta chain) was sequenced in a study of tumor-infiltrating lymphocytes in localized non-small cell lung cancer. Findings of the study overall: Immunotypes IM1 and IM2 had similar TCR-derived T-cell fractions.

TCRdb's table, derived via immunoSEQ multiplex PCR, lists solely in-frame clones and lacks some. The top ten hold just over 9.5% of the sample, which has some 9,500 clones, about 78% seen once. This clone was detected once. Its antigen is undetermined. The V gene lost 5 bases and the J gene lost 4 bases, with 12 bases spanning the gap. Germline V lookup: CDR1 SEHNR, CDR2 FQNEAQ (reference sequence). This CDR3 comprises 14 residues. The TCR comes from a human donor with non-small cell lung cancer. This sequence joins TRBV7-9 and TRBJ1-3; D gene ambiguous. The specimen sequenced was lung tumor tissue. The CDR3 coding sequence is TGTGCCAGCAGCCCACGGGGAGTGGGAAACACCATATATTTT. It translates to CASSPRGVGNTIYF.